Shown below are 28 T cell receptor beta chains from a single sample sequenced in a study of T cell changes during pregnancy in multiple sclerosis. Clones were sequenced by immunoSEQ multiplex PCR, and TCRdb holds only the in-frame ones, with some missing. The sample carries around 38,000 clones, around 91% recorded once. The sample consisted of CD8+ T cells from peripheral blood mononuclear cells, taken in the second trimester of pregnancy. Every receptor here comes from a female donor with multiple sclerosis, enrolled in a pregnancy study.

The J gene is TRBJ1-3, the V gene TRBV7-3, with D possibly matching TRBD1 (5 bases). The CDR3 sequence is 17 residues long. The germline V gene encodes CDR1 SGHTA and CDR2 FQGTGA. Trimming took 0 bases from V and 3 from J, leaving 15 bases between them. CDR3 amino acids: CASSLTPNRLSGNTIYF. The CDR3 nucleotides are TGTGCCAGCAGCTTAACCCCAAACAGGTTGAGTGGAAACACCATATATTTT.

The chain recombines TRBV6-1 with TRBJ2-7; 11 bases are a match to TRBD2. V lost 3 bases to trimming and J lost 1 base; unmatched junction nucleotides: 8. The CDR3 contains 17 residues. Per germline, CDR1 MNHNS and CDR2 SASEGT. The DNA for the CDR3 is TGTGCCAGCAGTGAGTTAGCGGGGGGGGATCCTTCCTACGAGCAGTACTTC. Its protein product is CASSELAGGDPSYEQYF.

V is TRBV6-6 and J is TRBJ2-7, with D possibly TRBD1 on 5 matching bases. The CDR3 is 12 amino acids. Germline-derived CDR1 and CDR2 are MNHNY and SVGAGI (reference sequence). Trimming pared 10 bases from V and 2 bases from J, leaving 12 bases between. The CDR3 region has the DNA TGTGCCACCAACGACAGTCCCTACGAGCAGTACTTC. It yields the protein CATNDSPYEQYF.

The gene calls are TRBV19 and TRBJ2-2; D ambiguous. V was clipped by 3 bases and J by 3 bases, with 11 bases between them. CDR1 and CDR2 (germline): LNHDA, SQIVND (reference sequence). There are 15 residues in the CDR3. CDR3 region: CASSIQVGYTGELFF. CDR3 nucleotides: TGTGCCAGTAGTATTCAGGTTGGATACACCGGGGAGCTGTTTTTT.

As DNA, the CDR3 is TGTGCCAGCAGTGAAGCGCCTTCCTGGGAGGACACAGATACGCAGTATTTT. Amino acid sequence: CASSEAPSWEDTDTQYF. The V and J genes are TRBV6-1 and TRBJ2-3; tentatively, D is TRBD2 (6 bases). V was cut by 0 bases and J by 2 bases, with 15 bases left in between. Germline V gene sequence: CDR1 MNHNS, CDR2 SASEGT. The CDR3 extends over 17 amino acids.

The J gene is TRBJ2-7, the V gene TRBV5-1; D gene uncertain. Deletions cut 2 bases from V and 6 bases from J, with 6 bases between. The CDR3 is made up of 11 amino acids. Germline-derived CDR1 and CDR2 are SGHRS and YFSETQ. Here the CDR3 reads CASSFSGEQYF. The CDR3 DNA is TGCGCCAGCAGCTTCTCAGGCGAGCAGTACTTC.

The chain employs TRBV27 and TRBJ1-1, with TRBD1 matching 10 bases. The ends lost 4 bases at V and 7 bases at J; junction bases unmatched: 9. The CDR3 is 15 amino acids. The germline V gene has CDR1 MNHEY and CDR2 SMNVEV (reference sequence). Here the CDR3 reads CASSSSPGTGVEAFF. CDR3 DNA: TGTGCCAGCAGTTCCTCTCCCGGGACAGGGGTTGAAGCTTTCTTT.

The chain links TRBV14 to TRBJ2-5; TRBD2 matches 7 bases. This CDR3 comprises 15 residues. Per the germline V gene, CDR1 is SGHDN and CDR2 is FVKESK. V lost 1 base, J lost 1 base, and 3 bases stayed unmatched. CDR3 nucleotides: TGTGCCAGCAGCCAAGTTGGGGGGGTCCAAGAGACCCAGTACTTC. This gives the protein CASSQVGGVQETQYF.

This chain connects TRBV6-1 to TRBJ2-7; 7 nucleotides agree with TRBD2. The CDR3 runs 15 residues. The ends lost 7 bases at V and 0 bases at J; junction bases unmatched: 9. CDR1 and CDR2 from the germline V gene are MNHNS and SASEGT. This CDR3 is CASTSGLAASYEQYF. CDR3 nucleotide sequence: TGTGCCAGCACAAGTGGGCTAGCGGCCTCCTACGAGCAGTACTTC.

The J gene is TRBJ2-3, the V gene TRBV19, with TRBD1 matching over 8 bases. The CDR3 sequence is 16 residues long. The J segment lost 2 bases and the V segment lost 3 bases, leaving 7 bases of the junction unmatched. Germline V gene lookup returns CDR1 LNHDA and CDR2 SQIVND (reference sequence). The CDR3 region is CASSITGGGVTDTQYF. For the CDR3, the DNA is TGTGCCAGTAGTATTACAGGGGGAGGTGTCACAGATACGCAGTATTTT.

The J gene is TRBJ1-1, the V gene TRBV6-5; D is perhaps TRBD1 (5 bases). Looked up from germline, CDR1 is MNHEY and CDR2 is SVGAGI. With 6 bases removed from V and 5 bases from J, the gap between germline ends came to 13 bases. The CDR3 extends over 13 amino acids. The DNA of the CDR3 is TGTGCCAGCAGGCAGGGAAGAGGAACTGAAGCTTTCTTT. It specifies CASRQGRGTEAFF.

The rearrangement joins TRBV4-3 to TRBJ2-5, with D perhaps TRBD1 (5 bases). Germline V gene lookup returns CDR1 LGHNA and CDR2 YSLEER. Trimming left V 0 bases short and J 11 bases short, with 19 bases between. CDR3 length equals 15 residues. The CDR3 nucleotides are TGCGCCAGCAGCCAAGAGGCAGGACACCCTAGAGAGCAGTACTTC. Encoded protein: CASSQEAGHPREQYF.

J is TRBJ1-1 and V is TRBV7-9, with 8 nucleotides matching TRBD1. Germline trimming cut 5 bases from V and 4 bases from J; bases unmatched to any gene: 15. CDR3 length equals 17 residues. The germline CDR1 and CDR2 sequences are SEHNR and FQNEAQ (reference sequence). CDR3 in DNA: TGTGCCAGCAGCATGGAGACCGGACAGGGTCGGGGCACTGAAGCTTTCTTT. Translated, it gives CASSMETGQGRGTEAFF.

V gene TRBV5-4 combines with J gene TRBJ2-1; TRBD2 agrees at 7 bases. This CDR3 has 14 amino acids. Germline values: CDR1 SGHNT, CDR2 YYREEE (reference sequence). V trimming: 3 bases; J trimming: 12 bases; junction bases outside the gene matches: 12. In DNA, the CDR3 is TGTGCCAGCAGCTCCAGCAGCGGGGAGCCGCTGCAGTTCTTC. This translates into CASSSSSGEPLQFF.

This chain uses TRBV5-4 with TRBJ2-2; 8 nucleotides match TRBD2. The CDR3 has 17 residues. The germline V gene has CDR1 SGHNT and CDR2 YYREEE (reference sequence). The V gene end was trimmed by 4 bases and the J gene end by 4 bases; junction bases not matched to a gene: 12. CDR3: CASSAGMAGGITGELFF. In nucleotides, the CDR3 is TGTGCCAGCAGCGCGGGGATGGCGGGGGGTATCACCGGGGAGCTGTTTTTT. The variable domain in full, completed from reference TRBV5-4 and TRBJ2-2, reads ETGVTQSPTHLIKTRGQQVTLRCSSQSGHNTVSWYQQALGQGPQFIFQYYREEENGRGNFPPRFSGLQFPNYSSELNVNALELDDSALYLCASSAGMAGGITGELFFGEGSRLTVL.

This clone came up many times. This rearrangement joins TRBV30 to TRBJ1-1; a possible D gene is TRBD1 (6 bases). Germline V gives CDR1 GTSNPN, CDR2 SVGIG (reference sequence). The CDR3 totals 16 residues. Trimming removed 2 bases at V and 0 bases at J, with 16 bases between. The CDR3 here is CAWSKEGGALNTEAFF. In DNA form, the CDR3 reads TGTGCCTGGAGTAAAGAAGGGGGGGCCTTGAACACTGAAGCTTTCTTT.

V usage is TRBV5-4 and J usage is TRBJ2-7, with D perhaps matching TRBD1 (5 bases). This CDR3 comprises 13 residues. CDR1 is SGHNT, CDR2 YYREEE, per germline (reference sequence). Trimming stripped 4 bases from V and 2 bases from J, with 10 bases between. The CDR3 coding sequence is TGTGCCAGCAGCCCCGACAGTACCTACGAGCAGTACTTC. This translates into CASSPDSTYEQYF. The full variable domain, completed using reference TRBV5-4 and TRBJ2-7, is ETGVTQSPTHLIKTRGQQVTLRCSSQSGHNTVSWYQQALGQGPQFIFQYYREEENGRGNFPPRFSGLQFPNYSSELNVNALELDDSALYLCASSPDSTYEQYFGPGTRLTVT.

V and J are TRBV29-1 and TRBJ2-1; 11 bases are a match to TRBD2. CDR3 size: 15 residues. V lost 6 bases to trimming and J lost 4 bases; unmatched junction nucleotides: 8. CDR1 is SQVTM and CDR2 is ANQGSEA in the germline V gene. The CDR3 DNA is TGCAGCGTACCCCCAGGGACTAGCGGATACAATGAGCAGTTCTTC. Protein: CSVPPGTSGYNEQFF.

The chain joins TRBV11-2 to TRBJ2-2; 9 nucleotides align to TRBD2. The CDR3 is 15 amino acids. Germline V gene lookup returns CDR1 SGHAT and CDR2 FQNNGV. The V and J ends lost 8 bases and 3 bases, in that order; junction bases with no gene match: 7. The CDR3 DNA follows: TGTGCCAGCTGGGGCGGGGGGGATTACACCGGGGAGCTGTTTTTT. Translated, it gives CASWGGGDYTGELFF.

This sequence joins TRBV6-5 and TRBJ1-1; the D is unclear. This CDR3 is built from 11 residues. The V end was cut by 6 bases, the J end by 7 bases, with 9 bases between. In germline, CDR1 is MNHEY, CDR2 SVGAGI. The CDR3 reads CASSDGGEAFF. The CDR3 DNA reads TGTGCCAGCAGCGATGGAGGTGAAGCTTTCTTT.

The genes are TRBV14 and TRBJ1-2, with D possibly matching TRBD1 (6 bases). The ends were cut back, 4 bases at V and 7 bases at J, with 25 bases in the middle. This CDR3 comprises 17 residues. Germline lookup yields CDR1 SGHDN and CDR2 FVKESK. CDR3 DNA: TGTGCCAGCAGCCCTGCCGGCCAGGGGCTGAGAGTTTTTGGCTACACCTTC. It translates to CASSPAGQGLRVFGYTF.

This chain connects TRBV4-3 to TRBJ2-5; the match to TRBD2 covers 13 bases. The CDR3 contains 18 residues. The V gene end was trimmed by 3 bases and the J gene end by 0 bases; junction bases not matched to a gene: 7. The germline V gene encodes CDR1 LGHNA and CDR2 YSLEER. The CDR3 spells CASSQGLAGTTYQETQYF. The CDR3, as DNA: TGCGCCAGCAGCCAGGGACTAGCGGGGACTACTTACCAAGAGACCCAGTACTTC.

The chain recombines TRBV7-2 with TRBJ1-3; D ambiguous. Trimming left V 0 bases short and J 2 bases short, with 11 bases between. The CDR3 has 16 residues. The germline V gene encodes CDR1 SGHTA and CDR2 FQGNSA. In nucleotides, the CDR3 is TGTGCCAGCAGCTTAGCGCCCAGTGATGCTGGAAACACCATATATTTT. As protein: CASSLAPSDAGNTIYF. Variable domain in full (rest from reference TRBV7-2 and TRBJ1-3): GAGVSQSPSNKVTEKGKDVELRCDPISGHTALYWYRQSLGQGLEFLIYFQGNSAPDKSGLPSDRFSAERTGGSVSTLTIQRTQQEDSAVYLCASSLAPSDAGNTIYFGEGSWLTVV.

The rearrangement uses TRBV7-9 and TRBJ2-3; D ambiguous. V lost 4 bases and J lost 0, with 11 bases in between. Germline values: CDR1 SEHNR, CDR2 FQNEAQ (reference sequence). CDR3 size: 15 residues. This CDR3 reads CASSYFESSTDTQYF. In nucleotides, the CDR3 is TGTGCCAGCAGCTACTTCGAATCTAGCACAGATACGCAGTATTTT.

The V call is TRBV19, the J call TRBJ2-7; TRBD1 aligns across 9 bases. Trimming at V came to 5 bases and at J to 3 bases, leaving 8 bases not matched to a gene. This CDR3 spans 15 amino acids. Per germline, CDR1 LNHDA and CDR2 SQIVND (reference sequence). The CDR3: CASSPPPGQGYEQYF. In DNA form, the CDR3 reads TGTGCCAGTAGTCCCCCACCGGGACAGGGCTACGAGCAGTACTTC.

The J gene is TRBJ2-1, the V gene TRBV7-6; 7 bases line up with TRBD2. The CDR3 is 15 residues long. V was clipped by 5 bases and J by 3 bases; unmatched bases: 7. Germline CDR1 and CDR2: SGHVS and FNYEAQ. CDR3 in amino acids: CASSLLAEGYNEQFF. CDR3 in DNA: TGTGCCAGCAGCCTCCTAGCGGAGGGCTACAATGAGCAGTTCTTC.

This chain joins TRBV2 and TRBJ2-5, with D possibly TRBD2 on 5 matching bases. Germline V gives CDR1 SNHLY, CDR2 FYNNEI. V dropped 6 bases and J dropped 5 bases, with 16 bases sitting between them. CDR3 size: 14 residues. As DNA, the CDR3 is TGTGCCAGCAGGACATCTTACACGGGGGAGACCCAGTACTTC. It yields the protein CASRTSYTGETQYF. Variable domain in full (rest from reference TRBV2 and TRBJ2-5): EPEVTQTPSHQVTQMGQEVILRCVPISNHLYFYWYRQILGQKVEFLVSFYNNEISEKSEIFDDQFSVERPDGSNFTLKIRSTKLEDSAMYFCASRTSYTGETQYFGPGTRLLVL.

The V gene is TRBV6-1, the J gene TRBJ2-7; no definite D call. The V end lost 5 bases, the J end lost 2 bases, and 16 bases lay between the germline ends. This CDR3 comprises 15 residues. Germline V CDR1 and CDR2: MNHNS, SASEGT. DNA for the CDR3: TGTGCCAGCAGTATCACAGATGAACACCCCTACGAGCAGTACTTC. Encoded protein: CASSITDEHPYEQYF.